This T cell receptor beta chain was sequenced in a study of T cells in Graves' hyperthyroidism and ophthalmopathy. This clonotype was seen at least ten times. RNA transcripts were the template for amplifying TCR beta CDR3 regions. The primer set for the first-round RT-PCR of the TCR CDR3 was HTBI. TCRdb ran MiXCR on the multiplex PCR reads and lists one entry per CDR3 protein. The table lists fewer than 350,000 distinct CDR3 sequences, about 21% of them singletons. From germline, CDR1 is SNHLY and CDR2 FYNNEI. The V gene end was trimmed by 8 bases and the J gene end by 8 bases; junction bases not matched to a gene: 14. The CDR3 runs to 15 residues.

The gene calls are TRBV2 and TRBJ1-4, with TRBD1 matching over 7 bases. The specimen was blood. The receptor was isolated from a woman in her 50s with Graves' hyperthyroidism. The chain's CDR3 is CASLRQGPDGEKLFF. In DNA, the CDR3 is TGTGCCAGCTTACGACAGGGCCCTGATGGGGAAAAACTGTTTTTT.